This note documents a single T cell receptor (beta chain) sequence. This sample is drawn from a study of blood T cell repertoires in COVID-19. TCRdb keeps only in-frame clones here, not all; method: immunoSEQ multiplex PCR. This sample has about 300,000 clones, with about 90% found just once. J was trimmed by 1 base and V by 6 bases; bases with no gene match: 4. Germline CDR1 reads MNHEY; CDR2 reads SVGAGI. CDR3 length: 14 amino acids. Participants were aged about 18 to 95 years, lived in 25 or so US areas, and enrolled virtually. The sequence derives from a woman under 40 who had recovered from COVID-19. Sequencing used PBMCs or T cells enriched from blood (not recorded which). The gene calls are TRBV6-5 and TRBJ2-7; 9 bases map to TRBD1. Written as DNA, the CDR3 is TGTGCCAGCAGGCTACAGGGGGCGTCCTACGAGCAGTACTTC. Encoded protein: CASRLQGASYEQYF.